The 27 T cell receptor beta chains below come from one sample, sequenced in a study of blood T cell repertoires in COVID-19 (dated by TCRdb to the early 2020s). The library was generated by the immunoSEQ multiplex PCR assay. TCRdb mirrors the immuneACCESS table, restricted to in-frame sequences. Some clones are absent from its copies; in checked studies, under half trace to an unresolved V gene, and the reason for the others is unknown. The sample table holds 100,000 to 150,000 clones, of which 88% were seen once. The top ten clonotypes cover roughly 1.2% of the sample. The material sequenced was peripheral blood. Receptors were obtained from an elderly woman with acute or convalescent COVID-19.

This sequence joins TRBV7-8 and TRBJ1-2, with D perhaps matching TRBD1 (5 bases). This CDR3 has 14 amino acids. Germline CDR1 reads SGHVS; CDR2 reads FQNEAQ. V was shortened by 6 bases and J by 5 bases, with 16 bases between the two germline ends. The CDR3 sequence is CASRFGGARYGYTF. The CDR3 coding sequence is TGTGCCAGCAGGTTCGGAGGGGCAAGGTATGGCTACACCTTC.

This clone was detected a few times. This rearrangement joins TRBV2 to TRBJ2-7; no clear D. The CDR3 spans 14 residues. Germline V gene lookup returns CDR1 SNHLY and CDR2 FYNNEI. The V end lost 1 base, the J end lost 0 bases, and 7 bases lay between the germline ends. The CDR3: CASSEVQSSYEQYF. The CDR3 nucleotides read TGTGCCAGCAGTGAAGTACAGAGCTCCTACGAGCAGTACTTC.

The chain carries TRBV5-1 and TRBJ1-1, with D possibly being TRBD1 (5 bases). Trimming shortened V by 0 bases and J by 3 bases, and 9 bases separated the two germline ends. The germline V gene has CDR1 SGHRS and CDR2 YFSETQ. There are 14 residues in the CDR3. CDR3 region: CASSLGQIHTEAFF. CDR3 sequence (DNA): TGCGCCAGCAGCTTGGGACAGATACACACTGAAGCTTTCTTT.

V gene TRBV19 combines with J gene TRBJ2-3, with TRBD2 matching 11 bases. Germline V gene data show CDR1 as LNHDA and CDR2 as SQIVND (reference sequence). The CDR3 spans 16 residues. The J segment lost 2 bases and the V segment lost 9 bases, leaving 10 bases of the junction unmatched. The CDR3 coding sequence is TGTGCCAGCGGCTCCCTAGCGGGGGGTTACACAGATACGCAGTATTTT. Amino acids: CASGSLAGGYTDTQYF.

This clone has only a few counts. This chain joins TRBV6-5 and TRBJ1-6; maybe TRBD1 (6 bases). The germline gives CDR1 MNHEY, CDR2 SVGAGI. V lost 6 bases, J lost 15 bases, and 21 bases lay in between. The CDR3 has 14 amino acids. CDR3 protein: CASSLQPGHRNLHF. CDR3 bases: TGTGCCAGCAGCCTCCAACCGGGACATCGAAACCTCCACTTT.

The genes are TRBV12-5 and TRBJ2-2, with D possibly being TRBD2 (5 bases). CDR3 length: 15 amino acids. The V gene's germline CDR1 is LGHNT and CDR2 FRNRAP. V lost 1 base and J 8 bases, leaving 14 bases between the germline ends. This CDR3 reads CASGLGSHRGGELFF. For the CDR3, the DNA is TGTGCTAGTGGTTTGGGTTCCCATCGGGGTGGGGAGCTGTTTTTT.

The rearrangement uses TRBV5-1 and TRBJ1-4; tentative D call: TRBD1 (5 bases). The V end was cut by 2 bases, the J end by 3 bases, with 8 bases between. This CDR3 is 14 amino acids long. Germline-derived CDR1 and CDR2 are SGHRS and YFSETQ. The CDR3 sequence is CASSFDRSNEKLFF. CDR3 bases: TGCGCCAGCAGCTTTGACAGATCTAATGAAAAACTGTTTTTT.

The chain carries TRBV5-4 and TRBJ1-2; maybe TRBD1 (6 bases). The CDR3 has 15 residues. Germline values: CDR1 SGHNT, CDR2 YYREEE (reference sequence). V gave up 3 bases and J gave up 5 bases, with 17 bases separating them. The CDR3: CASSYPDRPGYGYTF. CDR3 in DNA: TGTGCCAGCAGCTACCCGGACAGACCAGGGTATGGCTACACCTTC.

The CDR3 DNA sequence: TGTGCCAGTAGTACTGAACAGGGAGCCTATGGCTACACCTTC. This translates into CASSTEQGAYGYTF. V and J are TRBV19 and TRBJ1-2; possible D gene TRBD1, 6 bases. The CDR3 loop spans 14 amino acids. The germline V gene encodes CDR1 LNHDA and CDR2 SQIVND (reference sequence). V lost 4 bases to trimming and J lost 4 bases, with 13 bases between them.

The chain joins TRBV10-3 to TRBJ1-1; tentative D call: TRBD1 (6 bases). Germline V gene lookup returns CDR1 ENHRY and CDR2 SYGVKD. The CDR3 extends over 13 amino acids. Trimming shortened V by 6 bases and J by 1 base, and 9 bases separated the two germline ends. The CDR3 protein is CAISLQGNTEAFF. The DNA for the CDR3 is TGTGCCATCAGCTTACAGGGGAACACTGAAGCTTTCTTT.

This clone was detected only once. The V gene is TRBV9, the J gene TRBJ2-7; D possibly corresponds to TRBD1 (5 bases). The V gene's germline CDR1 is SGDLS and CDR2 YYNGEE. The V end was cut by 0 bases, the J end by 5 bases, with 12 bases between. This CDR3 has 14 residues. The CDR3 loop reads CASSVAAGKNEQYF. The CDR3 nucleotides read TGTGCCAGCAGCGTAGCGGCAGGGAAGAACGAGCAGTACTTC.

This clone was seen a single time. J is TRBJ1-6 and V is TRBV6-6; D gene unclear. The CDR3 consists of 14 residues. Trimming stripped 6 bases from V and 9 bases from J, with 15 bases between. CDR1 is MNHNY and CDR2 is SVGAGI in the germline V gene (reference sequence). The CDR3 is CASRPIENTSPLHF. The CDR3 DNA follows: TGTGCCAGCAGGCCGATCGAGAATACTTCACCCCTCCACTTT.

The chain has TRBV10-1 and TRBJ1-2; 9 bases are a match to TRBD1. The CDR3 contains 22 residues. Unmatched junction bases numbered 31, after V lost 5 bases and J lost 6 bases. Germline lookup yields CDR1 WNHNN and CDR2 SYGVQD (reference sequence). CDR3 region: CASSLPRDRARRYSPGPDGYTF. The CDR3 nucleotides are TGCGCCAGCAGTTTACCCCGGGACAGGGCTCGCCGATACTCCCCTGGACCTGATGGCTACACCTTC.

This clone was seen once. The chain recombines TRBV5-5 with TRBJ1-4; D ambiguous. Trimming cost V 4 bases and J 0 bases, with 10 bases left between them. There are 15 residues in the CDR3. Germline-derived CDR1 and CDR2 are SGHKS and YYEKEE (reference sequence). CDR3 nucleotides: TGTGCCAGCAGCCGTACCAGTGCAACTAATGAAAAACTGTTTTTT. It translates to CASSRTSATNEKLFF.

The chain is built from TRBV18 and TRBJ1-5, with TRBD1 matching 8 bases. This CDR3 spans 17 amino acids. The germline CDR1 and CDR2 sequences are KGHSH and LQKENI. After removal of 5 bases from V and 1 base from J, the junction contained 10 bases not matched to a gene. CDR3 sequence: CASSDDRGRRSNQPQHF. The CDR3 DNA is TGTGCCAGCTCAGATGACAGGGGAAGAAGAAGCAATCAGCCCCAGCATTTT.

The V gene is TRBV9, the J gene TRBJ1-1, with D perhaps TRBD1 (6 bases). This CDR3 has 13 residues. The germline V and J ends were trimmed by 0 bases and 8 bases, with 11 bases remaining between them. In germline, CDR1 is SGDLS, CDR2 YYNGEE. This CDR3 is CASSVGTVGEAFF. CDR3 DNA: TGTGCCAGCAGCGTAGGGACAGTGGGCGAAGCTTTCTTT. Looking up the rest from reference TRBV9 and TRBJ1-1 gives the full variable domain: DSGVTQTPKHLITATGQRVTLRCSPRSGDLSVYWYQQSLDQGLQFLIQYYNGEERAKGNILERFSAQQFPDLHSELNLSSLELGDSALYFCASSVGTVGEAFFGQGTRLTVV.

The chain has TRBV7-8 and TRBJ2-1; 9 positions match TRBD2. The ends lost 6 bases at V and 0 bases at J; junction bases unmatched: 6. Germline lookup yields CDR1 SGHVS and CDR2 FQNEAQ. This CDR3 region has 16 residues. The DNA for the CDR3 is TGTGCCAGCAGTCCCCTAGCGGGGACCTCCTACAATGAGCAGTTCTTC. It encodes CASSPLAGTSYNEQFF.

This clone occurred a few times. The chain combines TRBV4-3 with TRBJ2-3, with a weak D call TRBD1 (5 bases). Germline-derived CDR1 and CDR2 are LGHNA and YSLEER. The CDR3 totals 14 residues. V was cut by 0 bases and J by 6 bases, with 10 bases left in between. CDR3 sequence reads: CASSQEDNTDTQYF. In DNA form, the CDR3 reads TGCGCCAGCAGCCAAGAGGACAACACGGATACGCAGTATTTT.

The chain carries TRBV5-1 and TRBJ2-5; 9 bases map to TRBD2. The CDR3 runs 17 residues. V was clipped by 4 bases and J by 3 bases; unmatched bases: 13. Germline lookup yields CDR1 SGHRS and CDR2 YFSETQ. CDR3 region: CASSLPVGSSGEETQYF. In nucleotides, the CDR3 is TGCGCCAGCAGCCTCCCGGTGGGTTCTAGCGGGGAAGAGACCCAGTACTTC.

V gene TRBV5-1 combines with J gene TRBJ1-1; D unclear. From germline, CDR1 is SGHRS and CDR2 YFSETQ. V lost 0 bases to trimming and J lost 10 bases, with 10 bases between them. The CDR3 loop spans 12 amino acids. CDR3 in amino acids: CASSLERSVAFF. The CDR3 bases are TGCGCCAGCAGCTTGGAGCGGTCGGTAGCTTTCTTT.

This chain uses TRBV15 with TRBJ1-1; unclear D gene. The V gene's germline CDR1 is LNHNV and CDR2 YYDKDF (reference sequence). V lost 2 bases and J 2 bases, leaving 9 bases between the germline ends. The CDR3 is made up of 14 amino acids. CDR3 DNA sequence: TGTGCCACCAGCAGAATGAGCGGTAACACTGAAGCTTTCTTT. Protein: CATSRMSGNTEAFF. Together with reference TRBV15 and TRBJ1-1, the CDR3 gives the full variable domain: DAMVIQNPRYQVTQFGKPVTLSCSQTLNHNVMYWYQQKSSQAPKLLFHYYDKDFNNEADTPDNFQSRRPNTSFCFLDIRSPGLGDTAMYLCATSRMSGNTEAFFGQGTRLTVV.

The CDR3 DNA reads as TGTGCCAGCAGCGTTACCTCGGGACAGAAGAACTATGGCTACACCTTC. Translating gives CASSVTSGQKNYGYTF. The rearrangement links TRBV5-5 to TRBJ1-2; TRBD1 agrees at 7 bases. The length of the CDR3 is 16 residues. Germline V gene data show CDR1 as SGHKS and CDR2 as YYEKEE (reference sequence). V lost 4 bases, J lost 2 bases, and 11 bases stayed unmatched.

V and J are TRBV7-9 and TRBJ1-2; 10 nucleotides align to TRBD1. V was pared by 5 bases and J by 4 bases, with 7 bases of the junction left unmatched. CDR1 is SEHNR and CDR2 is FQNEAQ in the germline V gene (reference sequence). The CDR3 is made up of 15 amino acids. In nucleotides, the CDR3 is TGTGCCAGCAGCCCGACAGGGGGCGCGGTCTATGGCTACACCTTC. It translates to CASSPTGGAVYGYTF.

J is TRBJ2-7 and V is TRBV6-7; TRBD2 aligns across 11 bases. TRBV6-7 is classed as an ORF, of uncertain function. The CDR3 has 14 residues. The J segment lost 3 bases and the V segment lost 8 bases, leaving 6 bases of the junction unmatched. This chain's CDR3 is CASGLAGGFYEQYF. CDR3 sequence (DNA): TGTGCCAGCGGCCTAGCGGGAGGCTTCTACGAGCAGTACTTC.

For the CDR3, the DNA is TGCGCCAGCAGCTTACTGCAGGGGACAGGGGGTCATTCACCCCTCCACTTT. It specifies CASSLLQGTGGHSPLHF. The chain carries TRBV5-1 and TRBJ1-6; 11 nucleotides agree with TRBD1. The CDR3 extends over 17 amino acids. Losses at the gene ends were 2 bases for V and 8 bases for J; bases not matched to a gene: 9. Germline values: CDR1 SGHRS, CDR2 YFSETQ.

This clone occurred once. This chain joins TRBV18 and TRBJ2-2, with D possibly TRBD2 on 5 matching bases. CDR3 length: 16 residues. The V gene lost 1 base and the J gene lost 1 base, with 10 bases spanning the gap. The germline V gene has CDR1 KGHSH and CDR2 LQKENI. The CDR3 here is CASSPRQAGNTGELFF. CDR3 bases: TGTGCCAGCTCACCACGGCAGGCGGGGAACACCGGGGAGCTGTTTTTT.

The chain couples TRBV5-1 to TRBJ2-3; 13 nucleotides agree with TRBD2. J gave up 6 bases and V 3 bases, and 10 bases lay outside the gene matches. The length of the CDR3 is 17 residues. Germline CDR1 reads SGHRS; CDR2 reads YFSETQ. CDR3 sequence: CASSSWTSGGLGDTQYF. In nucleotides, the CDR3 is TGCGCCAGCAGCTCCTGGACTAGCGGGGGACTAGGGGATACGCAGTATTTT.